A single TCR beta chain is shown here with its context. This specimen belongs to a study of blood T cell repertoires in COVID-19. The assay was immunoSEQ multiplex PCR, and TCRdb's table has in-frame clones only and misses some. The table records under 250,000 clones, 70% to 90% of them present only once. Source material: peripheral blood. This TCR was recovered from a man aged 50-60 years with COVID-19, enrolled during active disease.

The CDR3 spells CASSPWGQSNTGELFF. CDR3 in DNA: TGTGCCAGCAGCCCATGGGGACAGTCGAACACCGGGGAGCTGTTTTTT. The rearrangement uses TRBV7-9 and TRBJ2-2, with 7 bases lining up with TRBD1. This CDR3 comprises 16 residues. V dropped 5 bases and J dropped 0; count of bases not matched to a gene: 6. Germline CDR1 and CDR2: SEHNR and FQNEAQ (reference sequence).